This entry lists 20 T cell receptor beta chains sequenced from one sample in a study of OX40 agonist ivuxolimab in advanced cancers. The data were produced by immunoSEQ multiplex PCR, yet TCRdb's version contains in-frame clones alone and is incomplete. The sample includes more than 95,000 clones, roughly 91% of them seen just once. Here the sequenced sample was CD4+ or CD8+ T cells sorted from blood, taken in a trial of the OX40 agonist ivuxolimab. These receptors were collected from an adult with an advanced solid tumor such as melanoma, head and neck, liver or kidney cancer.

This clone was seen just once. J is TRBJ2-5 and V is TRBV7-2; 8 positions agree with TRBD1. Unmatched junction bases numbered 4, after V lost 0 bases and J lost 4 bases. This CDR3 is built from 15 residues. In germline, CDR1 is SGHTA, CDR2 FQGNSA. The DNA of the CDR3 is TGTGCCAGCAGCTTAGCCAGGGGGCCGGGAGAGACCCAGTACTTC. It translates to CASSLARGPGETQYF.

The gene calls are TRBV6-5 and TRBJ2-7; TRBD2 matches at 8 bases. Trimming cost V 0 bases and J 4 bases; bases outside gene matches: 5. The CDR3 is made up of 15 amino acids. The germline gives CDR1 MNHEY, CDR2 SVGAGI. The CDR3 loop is CASSYSQAGGYEQYF. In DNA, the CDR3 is TGTGCCAGCAGTTACTCACAGGCGGGGGGTTACGAGCAGTACTTC.

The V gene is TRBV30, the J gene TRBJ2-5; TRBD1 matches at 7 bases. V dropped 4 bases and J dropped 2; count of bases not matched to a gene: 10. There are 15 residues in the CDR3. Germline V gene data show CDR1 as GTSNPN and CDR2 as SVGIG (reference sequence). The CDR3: CAWTHTGASQETQYF. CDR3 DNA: TGTGCCTGGACCCATACAGGGGCCTCACAAGAGACCCAGTACTTC. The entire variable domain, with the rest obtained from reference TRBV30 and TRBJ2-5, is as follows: SQTIHQWPATLVQPVGSPLSLECTVEGTSNPNLYWYRQAAGRGLQLLFYSVGIGQISSEVPQNLSASRPQDRQFILSSKKLLLSDSGFYLCAWTHTGASQETQYFGPGTRLLVL.

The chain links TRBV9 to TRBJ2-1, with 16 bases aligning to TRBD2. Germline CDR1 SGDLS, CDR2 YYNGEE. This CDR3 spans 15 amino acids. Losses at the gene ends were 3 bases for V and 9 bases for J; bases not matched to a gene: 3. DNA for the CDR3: TGTGCCAGCAGCGGCGGGACTAGCGGGAGGGGTGAGCAGTTCTTC. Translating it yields CASSGGTSGRGEQFF.

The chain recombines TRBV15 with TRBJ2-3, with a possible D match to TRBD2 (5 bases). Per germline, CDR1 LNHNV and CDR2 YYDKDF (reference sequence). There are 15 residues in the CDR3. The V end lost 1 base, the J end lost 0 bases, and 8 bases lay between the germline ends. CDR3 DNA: TGTGCCACCAGCAGAGGAGGGATCAGCACAGATACGCAGTATTTT. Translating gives CATSRGGISTDTQYF.

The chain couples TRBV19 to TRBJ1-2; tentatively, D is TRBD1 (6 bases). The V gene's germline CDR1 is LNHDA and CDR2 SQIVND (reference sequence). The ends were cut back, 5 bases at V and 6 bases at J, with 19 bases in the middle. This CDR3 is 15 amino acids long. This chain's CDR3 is CASSLRDAKGDGYTF. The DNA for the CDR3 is TGTGCCAGTAGTCTCCGGGACGCCAAGGGGGATGGCTACACCTTC.

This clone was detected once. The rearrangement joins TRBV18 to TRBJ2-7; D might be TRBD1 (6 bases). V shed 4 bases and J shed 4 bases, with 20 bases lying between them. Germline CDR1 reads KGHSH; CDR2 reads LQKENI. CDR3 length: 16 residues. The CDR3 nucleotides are TGTGCCAGCTCACAACAACAGGGAACCAACTATTACGAGCAGTACTTC. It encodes CASSQQQGTNYYEQYF.

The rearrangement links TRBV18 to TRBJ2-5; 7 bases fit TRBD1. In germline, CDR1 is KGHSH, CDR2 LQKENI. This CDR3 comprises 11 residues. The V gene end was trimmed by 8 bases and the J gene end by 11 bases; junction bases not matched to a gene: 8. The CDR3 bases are TGTGCCAGCGAGGGGGCGGGTGAGCAGTACTTC. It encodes CASEGAGEQYF.

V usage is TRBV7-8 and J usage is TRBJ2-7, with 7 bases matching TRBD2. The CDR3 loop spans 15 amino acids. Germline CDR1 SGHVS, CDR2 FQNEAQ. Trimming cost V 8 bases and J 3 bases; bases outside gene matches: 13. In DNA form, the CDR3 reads TGTGCCAGCGGTGGCCTCGGCAGGGAGGGCTACGAGCAGTACTTC. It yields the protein CASGGLGREGYEQYF.

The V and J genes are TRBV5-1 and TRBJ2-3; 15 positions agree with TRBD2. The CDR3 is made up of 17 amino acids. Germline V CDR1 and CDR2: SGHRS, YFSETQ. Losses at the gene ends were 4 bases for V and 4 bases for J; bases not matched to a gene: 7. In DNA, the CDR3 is TGCGCCAGCAGCACGTGGACTAGCGGGAGGGTGGCAGATACGCAGTATTTT. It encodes CASSTWTSGRVADTQYF.

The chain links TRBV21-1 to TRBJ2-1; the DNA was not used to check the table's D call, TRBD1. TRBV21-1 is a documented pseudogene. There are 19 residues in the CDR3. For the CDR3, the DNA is TGTGCCAGCAGCGCACCAGGGGGCTTACTAGCCCCCCCCTACAATGAGCAGTTCTTC. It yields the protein CASSAPGGLLAPPYNEQFF.

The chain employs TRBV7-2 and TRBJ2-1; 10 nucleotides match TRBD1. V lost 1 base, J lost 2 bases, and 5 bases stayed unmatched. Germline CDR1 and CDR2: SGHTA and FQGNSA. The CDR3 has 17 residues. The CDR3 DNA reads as TGTGCCAGCAGCTTAGTCCCCGGGACAGGGGCCTACAATGAGCAGTTCTTC. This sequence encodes CASSLVPGTGAYNEQFF.

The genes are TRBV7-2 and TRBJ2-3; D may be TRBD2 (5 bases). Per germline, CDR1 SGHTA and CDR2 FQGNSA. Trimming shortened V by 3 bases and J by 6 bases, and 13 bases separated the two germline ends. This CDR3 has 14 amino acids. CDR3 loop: CASSLSASGDTQYF. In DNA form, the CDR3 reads TGTGCCAGCAGCTTGTCTGCGAGCGGCGATACGCAGTATTTT.

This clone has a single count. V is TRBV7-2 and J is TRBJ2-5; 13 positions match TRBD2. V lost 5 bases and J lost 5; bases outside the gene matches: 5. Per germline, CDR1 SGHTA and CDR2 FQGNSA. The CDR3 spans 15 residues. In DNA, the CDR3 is TGTGCCAGCAGCCCCGGACTAGCGGGAGCGGAGACCCAGTACTTC. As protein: CASSPGLAGAETQYF.

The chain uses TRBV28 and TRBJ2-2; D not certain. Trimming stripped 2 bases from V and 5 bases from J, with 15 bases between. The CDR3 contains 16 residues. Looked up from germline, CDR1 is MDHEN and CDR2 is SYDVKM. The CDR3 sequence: CASSLIGRLQTGELFF. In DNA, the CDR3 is TGTGCCAGCAGTTTAATCGGACGGCTACAAACCGGGGAGCTGTTTTTT.

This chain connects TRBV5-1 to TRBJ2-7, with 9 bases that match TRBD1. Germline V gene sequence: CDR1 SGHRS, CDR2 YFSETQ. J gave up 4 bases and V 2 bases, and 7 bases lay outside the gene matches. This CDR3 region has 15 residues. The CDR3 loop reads CASSLPGTGTYEQYF. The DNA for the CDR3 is TGCGCCAGCAGCTTACCGGGGACAGGGACTTACGAGCAGTACTTC. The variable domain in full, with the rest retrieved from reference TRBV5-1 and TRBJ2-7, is KAGVTQTPRYLIKTRGQQVTLSCSPISGHRSVSWYQQTPGQGLQFLFEYFSETQRNKGNFPGRFSGRQFSNSRSEMNVSTLELGDSALYLCASSLPGTGTYEQYFGPGTRLTVT.

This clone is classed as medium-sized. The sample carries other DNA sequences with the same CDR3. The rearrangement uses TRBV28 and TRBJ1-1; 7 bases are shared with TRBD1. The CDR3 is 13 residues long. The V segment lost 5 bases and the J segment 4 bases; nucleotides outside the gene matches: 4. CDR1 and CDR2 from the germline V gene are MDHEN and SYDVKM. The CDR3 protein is CASSRDRVTEAFF. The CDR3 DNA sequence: TGTGCCAGCAGTCGTGACAGGGTCACTGAAGCTTTCTTT.

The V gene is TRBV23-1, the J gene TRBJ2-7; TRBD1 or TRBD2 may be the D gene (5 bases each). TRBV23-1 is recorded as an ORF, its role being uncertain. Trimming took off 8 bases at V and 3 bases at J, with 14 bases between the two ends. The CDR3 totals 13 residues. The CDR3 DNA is TGCGCCAGCGGTGGGACGAGCGACTACGAGCAGTACTTC. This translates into CASGGTSDYEQYF.

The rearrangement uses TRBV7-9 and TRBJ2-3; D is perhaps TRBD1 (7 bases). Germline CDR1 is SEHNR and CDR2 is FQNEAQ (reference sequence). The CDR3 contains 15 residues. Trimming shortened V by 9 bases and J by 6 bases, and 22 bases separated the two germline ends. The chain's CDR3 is CASHGRQGGRDTQYF. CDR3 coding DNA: TGTGCCAGTCATGGCCGACAGGGAGGTCGGGATACGCAGTATTTT.

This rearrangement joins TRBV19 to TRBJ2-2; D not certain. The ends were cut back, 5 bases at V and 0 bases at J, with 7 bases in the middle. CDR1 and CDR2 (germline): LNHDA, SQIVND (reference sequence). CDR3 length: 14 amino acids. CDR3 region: CASSPRTNTGELFF. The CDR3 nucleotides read TGTGCCAGTAGTCCTCGGACGAACACCGGGGAGCTGTTTTTT.